This is a list of T cell receptor beta chains from one sample in a study of radiotherapy plus CTLA-4 blockade in lung cancer. Data came from immunoSEQ multiplex PCR; TCRdb stores just in-frame clones and leaves some out. Of fewer than 150,000 clones in the sample, approximately 80% were seen once. This sample comprised peripheral blood, obtained from a patient treated with radiotherapy plus ipilimumab. These receptor sequences come from a human donor with non-small cell lung cancer who had a partial response to radiotherapy plus ipilimumab. CDR3s include the opening cysteine and the closing phenylalanine or tryptophan. D genes are given only for firm matches. The listing skips clone size in some rows; elsewhere it reads once, few, many or a size class.

j_call | d_call | clone_size | v_call | cdr3_aa | cdr3_nt
TRBJ1-5 | NA | NA | TRBV19 | CASSMTGYSNQPQHF | TGTGCCAGTAGTATGACGGGATATAGCAATCAGCCCCAGCATTTT
TRBJ2-2 | TRBD1 | NA | TRBV6-1 | CASSTGGTGTGELFF | TGTGCCAGCAGCACAGGGGGTACAGGCACCGGGGAGCTGTTTTTT
TRBJ1-2 | TRBD1 | NA | TRBV9 | CASSLRTGAGYTF | TGTGCCAGCAGCCTTCGGACAGGGGCAGGCTACACCTTC
TRBJ1-6 | NA | NA | TRBV4-3 | CASSQGVPGDNSPLHF | TGCGCCAGCAGCCAAGGTGTCCCGGGAGATAATTCACCCCTCCACTTT
TRBJ1-1 | NA | once | TRBV7-9 | CASSKDPQGTEAFF | TGTGCCAGCAGCAAAGACCCCCAGGGGACTGAAGCTTTCTTT
TRBJ1-1 | NA | once | TRBV29-1 | CSVEEFGPRLNTEAFF | TGCAGCGTTGAAGAGTTTGGGCCGCGCCTGAACACTGAAGCTTTCTTT
TRBJ2-2 | TRBD1 | few | TRBV9 | CASSPRQGETGELFF | TGTGCCAGCAGCCCGCGACAGGGAGAGACCGGGGAGCTGTTTTTT
TRBJ2-7 | TRBD2 | many | TRBV5-5 | CASSFRLAGGYEQYF | TGTGCCAGCAGCTTTAGGCTAGCGGGAGGCTACGAGCAGTACTTC
TRBJ1-5 | NA | NA | TRBV19 | CASSLLTGSQPQHF | TGTGCCAGTAGTCTTTTAACAGGGAGTCAGCCCCAGCATTTT
TRBJ2-1 | TRBD2 | NA | TRBV7-3 | CASSSLLAAEDYEQFF | TGTGCCAGCAGCTCCCTACTAGCGGCCGAAGACTATGAGCAGTTCTTC
TRBJ2-1 | TRBD1 | NA | TRBV19 | CASKLVAGGNEQFF | TGTGCCAGTAAATTGGTGGCAGGGGGCAATGAGCAGTTCTTC
TRBJ1-1 | NA | once | TRBV6-1 | CASSGKTTHTEAFF | TGTGCCAGCAGTGGAAAGACGACTCACACTGAAGCTTTCTTT
TRBJ1-6 | NA | NA | TRBV23-1 | CASSHPWSSPLHF | TGCGCCAGCAGTCACCCCTGGAGTTCACCCCTCCACTTT
TRBJ1-5 | TRBD1 | NA | TRBV28 | CASSSPRDRGVHDNQPQHF | TGTGCCAGCAGTTCTCCCCGGGACAGGGGGGTTCATGACAATCAGCCCCAGCATTTT
TRBJ2-3 | NA | NA | TRBV5-1 | CASSLWASTDTQYF | TGCGCCAGCAGCTTGTGGGCTTCCACAGATACGCAGTATTTT
TRBJ1-5 | NA | NA | TRBV4-3 | CASSQALESNQPQHF | TGCGCCAGCAGCCAGGCTTTGGAGAGCAATCAGCCCCAGCATTTT
TRBJ2-6 | NA | NA | TRBV5-1 | CASSLGQPTSGANVLTF | TGCGCCAGCAGCTTGGGACAGCCCACCTCTGGGGCCAACGTCCTGACTTTC
TRBJ2-2 | NA | NA | TRBV13 | CASSLGPQTGELFF | TGTGCCAGCAGCTTAGGTCCGCAGACCGGGGAGCTGTTTTTT
TRBJ2-3 | TRBD2 | NA | TRBV7-9 | CASRSLAGGGTDTQYF | TGTGCCAGCAGGAGCCTAGCGGGAGGGGGCACAGATACGCAGTATTTT
TRBJ1-5 | NA | many | TRBV6-4 | CASHPRGNQPQHF | TGTGCCAGCCATCCCCGGGGCAATCAGCCCCAGCATTTT
TRBJ2-7 | NA | NA | TRBV28 | CATSSPTGYEQYF | TGTGCCACCTCTAGCCCCACCGGTTACGAGCAGTACTTC
TRBJ2-5 | NA | NA | TRBV19 | CASSSSLVQFVETQYF | TGTGCCAGTAGTTCCTCTCTTGTGCAGTTTGTAGAGACCCAGTACTTC
TRBJ2-1 | NA | NA | TRBV9 | CASSVDSYNEQFF | TGTGCCAGCAGCGTAGACAGCTACAATGAGCAGTTCTTC
TRBJ1-2 | NA | NA | TRBV5-1 | CASSLGAIYGYTF | TGCGCCAGCAGCTTGGGCGCTATCTATGGCTACACCTTC
TRBJ1-5 | NA | NA | TRBV6-1 | CASSRAVSQPQHF | TGTGCCAGCAGCAGGGCTGTCAGTCAGCCCCAGCATTTT
TRBJ1-2 | TRBD1 | NA | TRBV7-2 | CASSLTGGDYGYTF | TGTGCCAGCAGCTTAACAGGGGGCGACTATGGCTACACCTTC
TRBJ1-6 | TRBD1 | NA | TRBV14 | CASSRGTGASGSPLHF | TGTGCCAGCAGCCGGGGGACAGGGGCGTCAGGATCACCCCTCCACTTT
TRBJ2-3 | TRBD2 | NA | TRBV27 | CASSFYSGGPLLDTQYF | TGTGCCAGCAGTTTTTATTCGGGAGGCCCTTTGCTCGATACGCAGTATTTT
TRBJ1-5 | TRBD1 | NA | TRBV2 | CASSRGQSNQPQHF | TGTGCCAGCAGTCGGGGACAGTCCAATCAGCCCCAGCATTTT
TRBJ2-7 | TRBD1 | NA | TRBV19 | CASSLGQGAYEQYF | TGTGCCAGCTCCTTAGGACAGGGGGCGTACGAGCAGTACTTC
TRBJ1-2 | TRBD1 | NA | TRBV5-1 | CASSSDRGGGYTF | TGCGCCAGCAGCAGCGACAGGGGGGGCGGCTACACCTTC